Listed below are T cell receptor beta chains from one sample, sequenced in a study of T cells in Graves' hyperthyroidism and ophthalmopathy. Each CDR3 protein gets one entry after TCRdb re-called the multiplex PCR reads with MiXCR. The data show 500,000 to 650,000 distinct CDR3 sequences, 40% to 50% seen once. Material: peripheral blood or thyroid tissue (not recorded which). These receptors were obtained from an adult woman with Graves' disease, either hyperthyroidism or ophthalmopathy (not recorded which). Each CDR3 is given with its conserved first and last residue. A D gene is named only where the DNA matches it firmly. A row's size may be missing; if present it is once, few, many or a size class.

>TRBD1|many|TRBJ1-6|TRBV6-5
TGTGCCAGCAGCCCGGGACAGTTTCCTTCACCCCTCCACTTT
CASSPGQFPSPLHF
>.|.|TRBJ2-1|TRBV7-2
TGTGCCAGCAGCACGCGGACCCTCGGTTACAATGAGCAGTTCTTC
CASSTRTLGYNEQFF
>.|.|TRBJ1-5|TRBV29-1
TGCAGCGTTGAGGGCAGACCTCAGCCCCAGCATTTT
CSVEGRPQPQHF
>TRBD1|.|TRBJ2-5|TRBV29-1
TGCAGCGTTGGGGCTGAGACAGGGGTGACCCAGTACTTC
CSVGAETGVTQYF
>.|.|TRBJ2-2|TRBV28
TGTGCCAGCCTTGGCAGGAGTAGCGGGGAGCTGTTTTTT
CASLGRSSGELFF
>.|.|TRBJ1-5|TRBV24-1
TGTGCCACCAGTGACCCGGACGGGGGACAGCCCCAGCATTTT
CATSDPDGGQPQHF
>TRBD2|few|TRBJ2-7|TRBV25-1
TGTGCCAGCAGTGCTTTCCTAGCGGGAGTCGACGAGCAGTACTTC
CASSAFLAGVDEQYF
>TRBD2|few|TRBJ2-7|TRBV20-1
TGCAGTGCTAGAGTGTCTTTAGCGGGGCTTGGGAGCTCCTACGAGCAGTACTTC
CSARVSLAGLGSSYEQYF
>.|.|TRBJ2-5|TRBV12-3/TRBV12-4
TGTGCCAGCAGTTTGTTTTCGCGGGAGACCCAGTACTTC
CASSLFSRETQYF
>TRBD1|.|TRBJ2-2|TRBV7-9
TGTGCCCGGGACAGGGCGAACACCGGGGAGCTGTTTTTT
CARDRANTGELFF
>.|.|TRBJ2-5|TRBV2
TGTGCCAGCAGTGAGAGACATTTTCAAGAGACCCAGTACTTC
CASSERHFQETQYF
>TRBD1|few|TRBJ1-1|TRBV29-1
TGCAGCTTGGCAGGGGGCGGGTCTGAAGCTTTCTTT
CSLAGGGSEAFF
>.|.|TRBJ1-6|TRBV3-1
TGTGCCAGCAGATACAGCCAAGGCAGTGAATCACCCCTCCACTTT
CASRYSQGSESPLHF
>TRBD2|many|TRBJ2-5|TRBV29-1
TGCAGCGTTGTTCCTAGCGGGGTGGGAGAGACCCAGTACTTC
CSVVPSGVGETQYF
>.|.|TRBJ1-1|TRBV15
TGTGCCACCGGTAGGCAGGGTGGCACTGAAGCTTTCTTT
CATGRQGGTEAFF
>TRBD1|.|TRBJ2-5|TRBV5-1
TGCGCCAGCAGCTTGGATAACAGGGGGGAGACCCAGTACTTC
CASSLDNRGETQYF
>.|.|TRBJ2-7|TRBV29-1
TGCAGCGTACGACAGGTCTACGAGCAGTACTTC
CSVRQVYEQYF
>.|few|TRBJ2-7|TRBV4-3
TGCGCCAGCAGCCAAGATCGGGCAGGGAGCGAGTACGAGCAGTACTTC
CASSQDRAGSEYEQYF
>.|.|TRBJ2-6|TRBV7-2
TGTGCCAGCAGTCCATTGGATGGCTCTGGGGCCAACGTCCTGACTTTC
CASSPLDGSGANVLTF
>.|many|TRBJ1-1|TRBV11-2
TGTGCCAGCAGCTTCGAGGCTCGGGATGCTTTCTTT
CASSFEARDAFF
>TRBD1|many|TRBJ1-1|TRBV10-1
TGCGCCAGCAGCGACGGACAGGGCGAGGACACTGAAGCTTTCTTT
CASSDGQGEDTEAFF
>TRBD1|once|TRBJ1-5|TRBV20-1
TGCAGTGCGGCTCGGGACAGCGGGAGCAATCAGCCCCAGCATTTT
CSAARDSGSNQPQHF
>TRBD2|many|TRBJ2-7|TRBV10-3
TGTGCCATCAGCATCACCGGGACTAGGGGCAACGAGCAGTACTTC
CAISITGTRGNEQYF
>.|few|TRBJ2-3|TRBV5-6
TGTGCCAGCAGCTTGTACGGACAGACCACAGATACGCAGTATTTT
CASSLYGQTTDTQYF
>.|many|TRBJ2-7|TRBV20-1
TGCAGTGCTAGATCTGGACTGTTATTATACGAGCAGTACTTC
CSARSGLLLYEQYF
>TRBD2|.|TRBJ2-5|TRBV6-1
TGTGCCAGCAGCTTGGCCGGGACTAGCGGGCAAGAGACCCAGTACTTC
CASSLAGTSGQETQYF
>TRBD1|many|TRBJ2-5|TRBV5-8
TGTGCCAGCAGCTCCTTTGACAGGGGAGAGACCCAGTACTTC
CASSSFDRGETQYF
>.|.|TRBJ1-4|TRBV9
TGTGCCAGCGGCCGAGGTGAAAAACTGTTTTTT
CASGRGEKLFF
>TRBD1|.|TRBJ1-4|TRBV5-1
TGTGCCAGCAGCACCCGACAGGGCAATAATGAAAAACTGTTTTTT
CASSTRQGNNEKLFF
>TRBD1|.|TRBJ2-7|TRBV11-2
TGTGCCAGCAGCTACGGACAGGACTACGAGCAGTACTTC
CASSYGQDYEQYF
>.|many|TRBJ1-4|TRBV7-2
TGTGCCAGCAGCTTACCGCCTGTATTTGAAAAACTGTTTTTT
CASSLPPVFEKLFF
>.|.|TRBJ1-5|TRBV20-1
TGCAGTGCTTCCCCGGGGCAGGGGTTAGGTCAGCCCCAGCATTTT
CSASPGQGLGQPQHF
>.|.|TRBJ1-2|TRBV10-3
TGTGCCATCAGTGAGTCTCCAGGGAGAGGGGGCTACACCTTC
CAISESPGRGGYTF
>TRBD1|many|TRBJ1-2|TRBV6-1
TGTGCCAGCCGCGAACAGGGGGCAGACTATGGCTACACCTTC
CASREQGADYGYTF
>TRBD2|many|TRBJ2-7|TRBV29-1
TGCAGCGCTCTCCTAGCGGGAGGGCCACGAGAGCAGTACTTC
CSALLAGGPREQYF
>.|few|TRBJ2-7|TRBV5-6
TGTGCCAGCAGCAAAGACAGGCTTTACGAGCAGTACTTC
CASSKDRLYEQYF
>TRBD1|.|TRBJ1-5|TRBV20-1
TGCAGTGCTACGCCGGGACAGGGAGTATTTCAGCCCCAGCATTTT
CSATPGQGVFQPQHF
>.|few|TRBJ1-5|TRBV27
TGTGCCAGCAGTCCGACCGGATGGCTTAGCAATCAGCCCCAGCATTTT
CASSPTGWLSNQPQHF
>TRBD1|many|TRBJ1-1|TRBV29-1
TGCAGCTTCAGACAGGGATCTGGTGAAGGTGAAGCTTTCTTT
CSFRQGSGEGEAFF
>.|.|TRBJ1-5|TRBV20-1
TGCAGTGCTAGAGGTCGGGAACTCGGTTTTACTCAGCCCCAGCATTTT
CSARGRELGFTQPQHF
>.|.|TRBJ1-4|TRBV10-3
TGTGCCATCAGTGATATCGCGGACAATGAAAAACTGTTTTTT
CAISDIADNEKLFF